The sample holds one count of the clone carrying this T cell receptor beta chain. This entry is derived from a study of cytomegalovirus exposure and HLA in healthy donors. The overall study: Membership in the Caucasian-associated ancestry cluster was found for about 84% of approximately 400 genotyped donors.

PCR involved 60 Vbeta and 13 Jbeta primers. TCRdb's table, derived via immunoSEQ multiplex PCR, lists solely in-frame clones and lacks some. The table lists tens of thousands of clones, roughly 82% of them singletons. Material: PBMCs. The receptor was isolated from a man aged 18 to 30 in good health and CMV-seronegative.

The CDR3 DNA is TGTGCCAGCAGTCCTCCTGCCGGACTAGTACGTGAGCAGTTCTTC. Its translation is CASSPPAGLVREQFF. The chain carries TRBV28 and TRBJ2-1, with TRBD2 matching 7 bases. Germline V lookup: CDR1 MDHEN, CDR2 SYDVKM. V was pared by 5 bases and J by 9 bases, with 13 bases of the junction left unmatched. The CDR3 consists of 15 residues. The entire variable domain, with the rest obtained from reference TRBV28 and TRBJ2-1, is as follows: DVKVTQSSRYLVKRTGEKVFLECVQDMDHENMFWYRQDPGLGLRLIYFSYDVKMKEKGDIPEGYSVSREKKERFSLILESASTNQTSMYLCASSPPAGLVREQFFGPGTRLTVL.